Given below is one T cell receptor beta chain in context. Clones were sequenced by immunoSEQ multiplex PCR, and TCRdb holds only the in-frame ones, with some missing. The profile shows fewer than 60,000 clones, roughly 85% of them singletons. The sample comes from a study of blood T cell repertoires in COVID-19. Study in general: T cells, B-cell-depleted T cells, or PBMCs supplied cDNA or gDNA.

This sequence was found in a man in his 70s with acute or convalescent COVID-19. The material sequenced was peripheral blood.

The CDR3 DNA follows: TGTGCCAGTAGTCCAGGCACTTACTATGGCTACACCTTC. Its translation: CASSPGTYYGYTF. This sequence joins TRBV19 and TRBJ1-2; no definite D call. This CDR3 is 13 amino acids long. CDR1 is LNHDA and CDR2 is SQIVND in the germline V gene (reference sequence). V gave up 5 bases and J gave up 3 bases, with 10 bases separating them.